This TCR beta chain was documented in a study of CD8+CD57+ T cells in acquired aplastic anemia. Turning to the study itself: Sorted cells (CD4+ and CD8+) yielded DNA amounts that averaged about 3.4 ug. CD4+ reads averaged about 10.8 million in healthy donors. Study conclusions and caveats: Researchers report that fewer than 35 CD8+ CDR3 sequences appeared in both patients and controls. Patients and controls had CD8+ Simpson's diversity values that were not significantly distinct.

With regard to this clonotype: Its antigen is undetermined.

CDR3 length: 13 amino acids. Germline assignment: CDR1 LNHDA and CDR2 SQIVND (reference sequence). V lost 3 bases and J 4 bases, leaving 4 bases between the germline ends. The TCR beta profiling, which covered VDJ combination and CDR3 sequence, was carried out using genomic DNA as the template. TCRdb used MiXCR to reprocess the reads, holding one entry per CDR3 protein. This table has roughly 180,000 distinct CDR3 sequences, under 55% appearing once. Sequencing used sorted CD4+, CD8+, or CD8+CD57+ T cells (not recorded which) from PBMCs. The chain uses TRBV19 and TRBJ2-6, with D unresolved. The clonotype originates from a human donor in good health. The chain's CDR3 is CASSMSGANVLTF. As DNA, the CDR3 is TGTGCCAGTAGTATGTCCGGGGCCAACGTCCTGACTTTC.